The sample holds many counts of the clone carrying this T cell receptor beta chain. The sample comes from a study of cytotoxic CD8 clonotypes in ibrutinib-treated CLL. This CDR3 is 15 amino acids long. Trimming left V 3 bases short and J 1 base short, with 9 bases between. Germline CDR1 and CDR2: LNHDA and SQIVND (reference sequence). TCRdb's table, derived via immunoSEQ multiplex PCR, lists solely in-frame clones and lacks some. Of about 56,000 clones listed, roughly 50% were seen once; the top ten hold approximately 20%. This sequence joins TRBV19 and TRBJ2-2; unclear D gene. This specimen was PBMCs, taken after 24 months of ibrutinib treatment. The TCR was taken from a human donor with chronic lymphocytic leukemia. The CDR3 coding sequence is TGTGCCAGTAGTATTTTGGTGGGGAACACCGGGGAGCTGTTTTTT. This encodes CASSILVGNTGELFF.